One sample yielded the 19 T cell receptor beta chains listed below, sequenced in a study of cytomegalovirus exposure and HLA in healthy donors. Researchers ran the PCR with 60 Vbeta and 13 Jbeta primers. Only in-frame clones appear in the TCRdb table, and some are missing; sequencing was by immunoSEQ multiplex PCR. The data show some 150,000 clones, roughly 70% seen once. Sample: PBMCs. The source is a man younger than 35 in good health and CMV-seropositive.

The gene calls are TRBV5-4 and TRBJ2-2, with 10 nucleotides matching TRBD2. CDR1 is SGHNT and CDR2 is YYREEE in the germline V gene (reference sequence). V shed 1 base, J shed 4 bases, and the junction held 1 base outside the gene matches. CDR3 size: 15 residues. The CDR3 spells CASSLLAGATGELFF. In DNA, the CDR3 is TGTGCCAGCAGCTTGCTAGCGGGGGCCACCGGGGAGCTGTTTTTT.

This sequence joins TRBV2 and TRBJ1-2; 10 bases match TRBD1. There are 13 residues in the CDR3. The V and J ends lost 1 base and 7 bases, in that order; junction bases with no gene match: 0. Germline V lookup: CDR1 SNHLY, CDR2 FYNNEI. CDR3 DNA sequence: TGTGCCAGCAGTGAAGGACAGGGGGCTGGCTACACCTTC. Encoded protein: CASSEGQGAGYTF.

The chain is built from TRBV7-2 and TRBJ1-5, with D uncertain. Trimming removed 1 base at V and 7 bases at J, with 11 bases between. Per germline, CDR1 SGHTA and CDR2 FQGNSA. This CDR3 region has 14 residues. CDR3 sequence reads: CASSLGGLIQPQHF. CDR3 bases: TGTGCCAGCAGCTTAGGAGGACTTATCCAGCCCCAGCATTTT.

This chain uses TRBV7-9 with TRBJ2-7; D not resolved. Germline V lookup: CDR1 SEHNR, CDR2 FQNEAQ (reference sequence). There are 13 residues in the CDR3. The ends were cut back, 5 bases at V and 2 bases at J, with 10 bases in the middle. CDR3 loop: CASSPEAPYEQYF. In nucleotides, the CDR3 is TGTGCCAGCAGCCCAGAGGCCCCCTACGAGCAGTACTTC.

The J gene is TRBJ2-7, the V gene TRBV5-1; the match to TRBD2 covers 14 bases. Germline CDR1 is SGHRS and CDR2 is YFSETQ. This CDR3 region has 16 residues. The V segment lost 2 bases and the J segment 7 bases; nucleotides outside the gene matches: 8. Written as DNA, the CDR3 is TGCGCCAGCAGCTTTACGGGACTAGCGGGAGAGGGAGAGCAGTACTTC. Protein: CASSFTGLAGEGEQYF. Complete variable domain (other parts from reference TRBV5-1 and TRBJ2-7): KAGVTQTPRYLIKTRGQQVTLSCSPISGHRSVSWYQQTPGQGLQFLFEYFSETQRNKGNFPGRFSGRQFSNSRSEMNVSTLELGDSALYLCASSFTGLAGEGEQYFGPGTRLTVT.

This clone was counted once. The J gene is TRBJ2-7, the V gene TRBV27; 13 bases are shared with TRBD2. V gave up 5 bases and J gave up 7 bases; unmatched junction bases: 8. There are 15 residues in the CDR3. Germline V CDR1 and CDR2: MNHEY, SMNVEV (reference sequence). CDR3 sequence: CASSAGLAGVFEQYF. CDR3 nucleotide sequence: TGTGCCAGCAGTGCCGGACTAGCGGGGGTTTTTGAGCAGTACTTC.

The CDR3 here is CASIPTSGRAALSDTQYF. The CDR3 DNA reads as TGTGCCAGCATTCCGACTAGCGGGAGGGCCGCCCTATCTGATACGCAGTATTTT. This chain connects TRBV27 to TRBJ2-3, with 14 nucleotides matching TRBD2. This CDR3 has 18 residues. Germline CDR1 reads MNHEY; CDR2 reads SMNVEV (reference sequence). J was trimmed by 6 bases and V by 7 bases; bases with no gene match: 15.

The CDR3: CASSTLGGVSYEQYF. CDR3 nucleotides: TGTGCCAGCTCCACCCTGGGGGGGGTCTCCTACGAGCAGTACTTC. This chain connects TRBV18 to TRBJ2-7, with 7 nucleotides matching TRBD2. The CDR3 is made up of 15 amino acids. The germline CDR1 and CDR2 sequences are KGHSH and LQKENI. V trimming: 6 bases; J trimming: 0 bases; junction bases outside the gene matches: 8. Full variable domain (rest looked up from reference TRBV18 and TRBJ2-7): NAGVMQNPRHLVRRRGQEARLRCSPMKGHSHVYWYRQLPEEGLKFMVYLQKENIIDESGMPKERFSAEFPKEGPSILRIQQVVRGDSAAYFCASSTLGGVSYEQYFGPGTRLTVT.

The chain recombines TRBV2 with TRBJ2-1; 9 positions match TRBD2. CDR1 SNHLY and CDR2 FYNNEI come from the germline V gene. The CDR3 length is 15 residues. With V trimmed by 2 bases and J by 6 bases, 5 bases remained unmatched. CDR3 DNA sequence: TGTGCCAGCAGTGAAATAGCGGGAGTTCTCAATGAGCAGTTCTTC. It encodes CASSEIAGVLNEQFF.

The chain joins TRBV25-1 to TRBJ1-2; D perhaps matches TRBD1 (5 bases). The V end was cut by 2 bases, the J end by 4 bases, with 11 bases between. Germline V lookup: CDR1 MGHDK, CDR2 SYGVNS. The CDR3 length is 14 residues. DNA of the CDR3: TGTGCCAGCAGTGAACTAGGCAGGGCCTATGGCTACACCTTC. Translation gives CASSELGRAYGYTF.

J is TRBJ1-4 and V is TRBV6-1; the D is unclear. Germline V gene sequence: CDR1 MNHNS, CDR2 SASEGT. Trimming removed 0 bases from V and 4 bases from J, with 15 bases in between. The CDR3 has 17 residues. The CDR3 sequence: CASSEALQLSLNEKLFF. CDR3 DNA: TGTGCCAGCAGTGAAGCGCTTCAACTCTCCCTTAATGAAAAACTGTTTTTT.

This chain joins TRBV5-5 and TRBJ2-7, with TRBD1 matching over 7 bases. Germline V gene data show CDR1 as SGHKS and CDR2 as YYEKEE (reference sequence). The junction had 8 bases not matched to a gene; V was cut back by 0 bases and J by 2 bases. CDR3 size: 16 residues. The CDR3 here is CASSLGERTGTYEQYF. Written as DNA, the CDR3 is TGTGCCAGCAGCTTGGGCGAGCGGACAGGCACCTACGAGCAGTACTTC.

The CDR3 DNA is TGTGCCAGCAGTTCCGCAGGGCAAGAGACCCAGTACTTC. Its translation: CASSSAGQETQYF. The chain uses TRBV6-5 and TRBJ2-5; the D gene is possibly TRBD1 (5 bases). V was cut by 4 bases and J by 2 bases, with 8 bases left in between. The CDR3 has 13 amino acids. Per germline, CDR1 MNHEY and CDR2 SVGAGI.

The chain uses TRBV11-2 and TRBJ1-1; TRBD1 matches 8 bases. Germline loops: CDR1 SGHAT, CDR2 FQNNGV. The CDR3 is 18 residues long. V lost 2 bases to trimming and J lost 5 bases; unmatched junction nucleotides: 16. The CDR3 DNA sequence: TGTGCCAGCAGCTTAAGGAAACGGACCGCGGACAGGGAGACTGAAGCTTTCTTT. Translated, it gives CASSLRKRTADRETEAFF.

This chain joins TRBV7-2 and TRBJ1-3; a weak D match, TRBD1 (6 bases). The CDR3 sequence is 15 residues long. V was trimmed by 1 base and J by 2 bases, leaving 9 bases between them. Germline CDR1 reads SGHTA; CDR2 reads FQGNSA. CDR3: CASSLGTATGNTIYF. CDR3 sequence (DNA): TGTGCCAGCAGCTTAGGGACAGCTACTGGAAACACCATATATTTT.

The chain uses TRBV21-1 and TRBJ1-5; TRBD1 is the table's D call and was not checked against the DNA. TRBV21-1 is a pseudogene. CDR3 size: 21 residues. The CDR3 protein is CASSKTPGQGTEYNSNQPQHF. Written as DNA, the CDR3 is TGTGCCAGCAGCAAGACGCCGGGACAGGGAACGGAGTATAATAGCAATCAGCCCCAGCATTTT.

V gene TRBV6-5 combines with J gene TRBJ2-7, with unresolved D. The CDR3 has 13 amino acids. The V and J ends lost 6 bases and 2 bases respectively, with 11 bases between them. Germline V gene sequence: CDR1 MNHEY, CDR2 SVGAGI. CDR3 loop: CASRNAGAYEQYF. CDR3 coding DNA: TGTGCCAGCAGGAACGCCGGAGCCTACGAGCAGTACTTC.

This chain uses TRBV2 with TRBJ2-5; 9 bases line up with TRBD2. V trimming: 6 bases; J trimming: 5 bases; junction bases outside the gene matches: 10. The CDR3 runs to 15 residues. Germline CDR1 reads SNHLY; CDR2 reads FYNNEI. The CDR3 loop is CASSPWGLAGETQYF. The CDR3 DNA is TGTGCCAGCAGCCCCTGGGGACTAGCTGGGGAGACCCAGTACTTC.

This clone was observed a few times. V and J are TRBV28 and TRBJ2-2; TRBD1 matches at 8 bases. The V segment lost 3 bases and the J segment 8 bases; nucleotides outside the gene matches: 5. The CDR3 runs to 14 residues. Germline V CDR1 and CDR2: MDHEN, SYDVKM. The CDR3 sequence: CASSFLQGEGELFF. CDR3 nucleotide sequence: TGTGCCAGCAGTTTTCTACAGGGGGAGGGGGAGCTGTTTTTT.